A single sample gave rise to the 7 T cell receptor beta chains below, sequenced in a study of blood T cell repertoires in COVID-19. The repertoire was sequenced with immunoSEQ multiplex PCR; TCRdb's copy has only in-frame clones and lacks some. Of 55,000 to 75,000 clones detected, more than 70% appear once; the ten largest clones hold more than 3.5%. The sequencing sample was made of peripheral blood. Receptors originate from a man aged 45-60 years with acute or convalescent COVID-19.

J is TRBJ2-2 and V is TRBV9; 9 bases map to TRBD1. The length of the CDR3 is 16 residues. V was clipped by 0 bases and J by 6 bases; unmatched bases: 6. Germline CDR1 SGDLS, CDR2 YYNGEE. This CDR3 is CASSVGQGVASGELFF. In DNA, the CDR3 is TGTGCCAGCAGCGTAGGACAGGGGGTAGCGTCCGGGGAGCTGTTTTTT.

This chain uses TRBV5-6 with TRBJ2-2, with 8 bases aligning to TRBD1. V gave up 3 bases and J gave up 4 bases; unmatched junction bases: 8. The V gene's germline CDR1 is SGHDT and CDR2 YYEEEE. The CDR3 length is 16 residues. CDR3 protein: CASSWGDRGATGELFF. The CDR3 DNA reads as TGTGCCAGCAGCTGGGGCGACAGGGGAGCCACCGGGGAGCTGTTTTTT.

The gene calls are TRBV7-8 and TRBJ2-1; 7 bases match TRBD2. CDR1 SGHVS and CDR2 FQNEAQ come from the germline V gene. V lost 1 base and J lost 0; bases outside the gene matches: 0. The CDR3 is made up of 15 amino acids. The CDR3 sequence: CASSLGLASYNEQFF. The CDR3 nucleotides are TGTGCCAGCAGCTTAGGACTAGCCTCCTACAATGAGCAGTTCTTC.

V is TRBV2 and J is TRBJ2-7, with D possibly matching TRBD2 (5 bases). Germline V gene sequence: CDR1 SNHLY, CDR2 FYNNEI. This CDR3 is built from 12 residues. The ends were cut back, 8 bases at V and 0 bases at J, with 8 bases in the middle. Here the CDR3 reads CASGGPSYEQYF. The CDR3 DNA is TGTGCCAGCGGAGGACCCTCCTACGAGCAGTACTTC.

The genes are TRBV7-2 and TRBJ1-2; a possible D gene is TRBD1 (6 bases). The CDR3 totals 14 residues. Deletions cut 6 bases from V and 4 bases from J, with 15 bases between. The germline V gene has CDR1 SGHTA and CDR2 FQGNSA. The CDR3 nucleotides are TGTGCCAGCAGTCATGAGGGCAGGGGCTATGGCTACACCTTC. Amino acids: CASSHEGRGYGYTF.

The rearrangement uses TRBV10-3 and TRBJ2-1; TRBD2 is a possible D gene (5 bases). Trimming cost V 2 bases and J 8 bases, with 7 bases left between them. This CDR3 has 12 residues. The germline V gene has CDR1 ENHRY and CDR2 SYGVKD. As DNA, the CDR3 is TGTGCCATCAGTGAGCTGGGAGATGAGCAGTTCTTC. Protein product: CAISELGDEQFF.

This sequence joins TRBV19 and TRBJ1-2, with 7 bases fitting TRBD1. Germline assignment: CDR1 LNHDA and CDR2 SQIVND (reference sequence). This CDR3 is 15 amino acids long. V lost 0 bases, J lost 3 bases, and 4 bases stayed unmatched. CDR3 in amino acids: CASSIDTGVDYGYTF. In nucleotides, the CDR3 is TGTGCCAGTAGTATAGATACAGGGGTCGACTATGGCTACACCTTC.